A selection of T cell receptor beta chains follows, all from one sample in a study of tumor-infiltrating lymphocytes in oesophageal squamous cell carcinoma. TCRdb processed the PCR reads anew with MiXCR; each CDR3 protein has one entry. The sample has about 25,000 distinct CDR3 sequences; 30% to 40% are singletons. The sequenced material came from esophageal tumor tissue. The source is a male donor with esophageal squamous cell carcinoma. CDR3s include the opening cysteine and the closing phenylalanine or tryptophan. The D gene is left open where the match is weak. Part of the rows lack a size; the others show once, few, many or a class for expanded clones.

TRBJ1-4 NA NA TRBV7-8 TGTGCCAGCAGCTTGAGCGGTTATGAAAAACTGTTTTTT CASSLSGYEKLFF
TRBJ2-1 NA NA TRBV7-2 TGTGCCAGCAATTTGGGGGGAAACAATGAGCAGTTCTTC CASNLGGNNEQFF
TRBJ1-5 few NA TRBV12-3/TRBV12-4 TGTGCCAGCAGAAATAGCAATCAGCCCCAGCATTTT CASRNSNQPQHF
TRBJ2-5 NA NA TRBV20-1 TGCAGTGCCCCCGCGAACCTCCGGGAGACCCAGTACTTC CSAPANLRETQYF
TRBJ2-4 NA TRBD2 TRBV19 TGTGCCAGTAGTCCCCGCTCGGGGGGGCCGTACAATGAGCAGTACTTC CASSPRSGGPYNEQYF
TRBJ2-5 NA NA TRBV7-6 TGTGCCAGCAGCTTAGTGATCCAAGAGACCCAGTACTTC CASSLVIQETQYF
TRBJ2-5 NA NA TRBV7-9 TGTGCCAGCAGCTCTATGTTAGCGGATACAGTGGGTGAGCAGTACTTC CASSSMLADTVGEQYF
TRBJ1-1 once NA TRBV5-5 TGTGCCAGCAACTTCCCAGGTGGATACACTGAAGCTTTCTTT CASNFPGGYTEAFF
TRBJ2-5 NA NA TRBV7-2 TGTGCCAGCAGCTTAGATGCTAGCGTAGTCGAGACCCAGTACTTC CASSLDASVVETQYF
TRBJ2-7 many TRBD1 TRBV5-6 TGTGCCAGCAGCCGGGGACAGCTTTACGAGCAGTACTTC CASSRGQLYEQYF
TRBJ2-3 NA NA TRBV7-2 TGTGCCAGCCTCAGGAGCTATAGCACAGATACGCAGTATTTT CASLRSYSTDTQYF
TRBJ1-6 NA NA TRBV7-4 TGTGCCAGCAGCTTAGGATACCCGGGGGGACACTCACCCCTCCACTTT CASSLGYPGGHSPLHF
TRBJ2-3 NA TRBD2 TRBV5-1 TGCGCCAGTATGCTCCATTTTAGCGGGGCTAATAGCACAGATACGCAGTATTTT CASMLHFSGANSTDTQYF
TRBJ2-3 NA NA TRBV5-4 TGTGCCAGCAGCTCGGCAGGCACAGATACGCAGTATTTT CASSSAGTDTQYF
TRBJ1-5 NA NA TRBV7-3 TGTGCCAGCAGCTTGGGCCCGAATCAGCCCCAGCATTTT CASSLGPNQPQHF
TRBJ2-3 few NA TRBV6-1 TGTGCCAGCATGTGGGATTCCACAGATACGCAGTATTTT CASMWDSTDTQYF
TRBJ1-2 NA NA TRBV7-2 TGTGCCAGCAGCTTATCTAGCGGCATCTATGGCTACACCTTC CASSLSSGIYGYTF
TRBJ2-3 NA NA TRBV7-8 TGTGCCAGCAGCCCGCACAGGGGGGACTACAAGCAGTATTTT CASSPHRGDYKQYF
TRBJ2-7 NA NA TRBV11-1 TGTGCCAGCACCTTGGACGGGGAGGACGAGCAGTACTTC CASTLDGEDEQYF
TRBJ2-5 few TRBD2 TRBV7-6 TGTGCCAGCAGTTCAAATAGCGGGAGGTTGGGGACCCAGTACTTC CASSSNSGRLGTQYF
TRBJ2-1 many NA TRBV7-2 TGTGCCAGCAGCTTAACTAGCATTGAGCAGTTCTTC CASSLTSIEQFF
TRBJ2-1 few NA TRBV7-9 TGTGCCAGCAGCTTAGTTCTCGGCTCCTACAATGAGCAGTTCTTC CASSLVLGSYNEQFF
TRBJ2-3 many NA TRBV6-1 TGTGCCAGAAAGGGACACCTCACAGATACGCAGTATTTT CARKGHLTDTQYF
TRBJ1-1 NA NA TRBV7-4 TGTGCCAGCAGCTTTCGGGGACGGACTGAAGCTTTCTTT CASSFRGRTEAFF